This T cell receptor (beta chain) was recovered during a study of OX40 agonist ivuxolimab in advanced cancers. Overall study context: A diagnosis of hepatocellular carcinoma, melanoma, renal cell or head and neck cancer was present in dose-escalation patients. At around 81% male, the cohort had a mean age of approximately 60 years, ranging from roughly 20 to 79.

Sequenced by immunoSEQ multiplex PCR; TCRdb stores in-frame clones only, minus some. The table records some 70,000 clones, 84% of them present only once. Broader study findings: Among T cells, CD8+ cells averaged more expanded clones than CD4+ cells.

The CDR3 has 17 amino acids. After removal of 6 bases from V and 3 bases from J, the junction contained 11 bases not matched to a gene. The V gene's germline CDR1 is LGHNA and CDR2 YSLEER. As concerns this clone: The antigen remains undetermined.

This chain uses TRBV4-3 with TRBJ1-1, with TRBD1 matching over 12 bases. Sequenced here: CD4+ or CD8+ T cells sorted from blood, sampled in a trial of the OX40 agonist ivuxolimab. The clonotype originates from an adult with an advanced solid tumor such as melanoma, head and neck, liver or kidney cancer. DNA for the CDR3: TGCGCCAGCAGTCCCACCGGGACAGGGGGCGTTGACACTGAAGCTTTCTTT. It translates to CASSPTGTGGVDTEAFF.